This T cell receptor (beta chain) was sequenced during a study of early T cells in non-severe SARS-CoV-2 infection. This clonotype has a count of ten or more. Germline trimming cut 5 bases from V and 2 bases from J; bases unmatched to any gene: 8. The CDR3 has 14 residues. From germline, CDR1 is DFQATT and CDR2 SNEGSKA (reference sequence). cDNA molecules, individually, were tagged with unique molecular identifiers. TCRdb fed the 5' RACE reads into MiXCR, producing one record per CDR3 protein. The sample has 70,000 or so distinct CDR3 sequences, more than 10% seen once. Material for sequencing was whole blood. The origin of this receptor is an adult who was a healthcare worker with PCR-confirmed SARS-CoV-2 infection or an uninfected control (not recorded which). The rearrangement uses TRBV20-1 and TRBJ2-7; 8 nucleotides line up with TRBD1. The CDR3 loop reads CSAFEGQVTYEQYF. CDR3 bases: TGCAGTGCTTTCGAGGGACAGGTGACCTACGAGCAGTACTTC.